This is a list of T cell receptor beta chains from one sample in a study of beta chain features in type 1 diabetes. The data were produced by immunoSEQ multiplex PCR, yet TCRdb's version contains in-frame clones alone and is incomplete. The sample shows roughly 160,000 clones, approximately 7.8% of them seen only once. Sequences were obtained from central memory CD4+ T cells from blood. The source is a woman aged 40 to 50 with type 1 diabetes. The CDR3 runs from the conserved cysteine through the conserved F or W. D genes are given only for firm matches. Part of the rows lack a size; the others show once, few, many or a class for expanded clones.

d_gene	v_gene	j_gene	abundance	CDR3nt	CDR3aa
TRBD1	TRBV30	TRBJ1-4	-	TGTGCCTGGAGCCCCGGGACAGTGGAAAAACTGTTTTTT	CAWSPGTVEKLFF
TRBD1	TRBV4-2	TRBJ2-5	few	TGTGCCAGCAGCCATAACAGGGGGGTGGAGACCCAGTACTTC	CASSHNRGVETQYF
TRBD2	TRBV4-3	TRBJ2-1	many	TGCGCCAGCAGTCTTGTACTAGCGGGGTTCTCCTACAATGAGCAGTTCTTC	CASSLVLAGFSYNEQFF
TRBD1	TRBV29-1	TRBJ2-5	-	TGCAGCGTTGCAAGTGACAGGGGTTACCAAGAGACCCAGTACTTC	CSVASDRGYQETQYF
-	TRBV9	TRBJ1-2	few	TGTGCCAGCAGCGTAGACCCCCAGGATAACTATGGCTACACCTTC	CASSVDPQDNYGYTF
TRBD1	TRBV25-1	TRBJ1-1	few	TGTGCCAGCAAGTTCTCGACAGGGAAGGCTTTCTTT	CASKFSTGKAFF
TRBD1	TRBV5-4	TRBJ1-2	few	TGTGCCAGCAGCTCCCGGGACAGGGTCACTGGCTACACCTTC	CASSSRDRVTGYTF
-	TRBV7-9	TRBJ2-7	-	TGTGCCAGCAGCTTAGGGGGCAGAGGCGAGCAGTACTTC	CASSLGGRGEQYF
-	TRBV29-1	TRBJ1-2	few	TGCAGCGTTGAAGATCAGAGAGGTCTTGGTGGCTACACCTTC	CSVEDQRGLGGYTF
-	TRBV7-9	TRBJ1-5	-	TGTGCCAGCAGCTTTGATGGCGGGCAGCCCCAGCATTTT	CASSFDGGQPQHF
TRBD2	TRBV11-3	TRBJ2-1	few	TGTGCCAGCAGCATGCTAGCGGGAGGGCCGGGTGAGCAGTTCTTC	CASSMLAGGPGEQFF
TRBD1	TRBV27	TRBJ2-5	few	TGTGCCACGTCCAGGGGGCACCAAGAGACCCAGTACTTC	CATSRGHQETQYF
-	TRBV28	TRBJ1-2	few	TGTGCCAGCAGTTTCCCCCTCGGGACACACTATGGCTACACCTTC	CASSFPLGTHYGYTF
-	TRBV2	TRBJ1-1	-	TGTGCCAGCAGGAGAGGGGAGGACACTGAAGCTTTCTTT	CASRRGEDTEAFF
-	TRBV11-2	TRBJ2-5	once	TGTGCCAGCAGGGTGACAGGCCAAGAGACCCAGTACTTC	CASRVTGQETQYF
TRBD2	TRBV29-1	TRBJ2-3	few	TGCAGCGGGGGGGGAGATACGCAGTATTTT	CSGGGDTQYF
-	TRBV7-9	TRBJ2-3	-	TGTGCCAGCAGCTCCAGGGGGCGGGGGACAGATACGCAGTATTTT	CASSSRGRGTDTQYF
TRBD1	TRBV7-9	TRBJ2-5	-	TGTGCCAGCAGCTTCGGACAGGGGGCGAAGACCCAGTACTTC	CASSFGQGAKTQYF
TRBD1	TRBV7-3	TRBJ1-1	-	TGTGCCAGCAGCTCCTCAATAGGGACAGGGAACACTGAAGCTTTCTTT	CASSSSIGTGNTEAFF
TRBD2	TRBV7-3	TRBJ2-2	-	TGTGCCAGCAGCGCCGGGCAGCGGGGGCGGACCGGGGAGCTGTTTTTT	CASSAGQRGRTGELFF
TRBD2	TRBV10-3	TRBJ2-1	-	TGTGCCATCAGTGACTGGACTAGCAGTTACAATGAGCAGTTCTTC	CAISDWTSSYNEQFF
-	TRBV9	TRBJ2-4	few	TGTGCCAGCAGCCCACTAGGAGGGGCCAAAAACATTCAGTACTTC	CASSPLGGAKNIQYF
-	TRBV27	TRBJ1-2	-	TGTGCCAGCAGTAGGGCGGGCCCCTATGGCTACACCTTC	CASSRAGPYGYTF
TRBD2	TRBV29-1	TRBJ2-1	few	TGCAGCGTTGGAAATAGCGGGGGGAATGAGCAGTTCTTC	CSVGNSGGNEQFF
-	TRBV5-5	TRBJ1-1	few	TGTGCCAGCAGCTTGGCAGGGATGGACACTGAAGCTTTCTTT	CASSLAGMDTEAFF
-	TRBV2	TRBJ1-1	few	TGTGCCAGCAGGGTAGAGAACACTGAAGCTTTCTTT	CASRVENTEAFF
TRBD1	TRBV7-2	TRBJ2-1	few	TGTGCCAGCAGCCTTCCTCCGGGACAGGGGGCCCAGGATGAGCAGTTCTTC	CASSLPPGQGAQDEQFF
TRBD1	TRBV7-9	TRBJ1-2	few	TGTGCCAGCAGCGCCCCGGGACAGGGGGCTTTCGGCTATGGCTACACCTTC	CASSAPGQGAFGYGYTF
TRBD1	TRBV7-9	TRBJ2-2	few	TGTGCCAACAGGGGGACAGGAGGCACCGGGGAGCTGTTTTTT	CANRGTGGTGELFF
TRBD2	TRBV5-1	TRBJ2-1	few	TGCGCCAGCAGCTTGAGGACTAGCGGCTATAATGAGCAGTTCTTC	CASSLRTSGYNEQFF
TRBD1	TRBV9	TRBJ2-1	few	TGTGCCAGCAGCGTAGCGGGACAGGGTTTGTATGAGCAGTTCTTC	CASSVAGQGLYEQFF
TRBD2	TRBV10-3	TRBJ2-7	-	TGTGCCATCAGTGAGTCGAATAGTAGCGGGGGCGAGCAGTACTTC	CAISESNSSGGEQYF
-	TRBV5-6	TRBJ2-1	few	TGTGCCAGCAGCTCTCTGCGGGTTTTCGATGAGCAGTTCTTC	CASSSLRVFDEQFF
TRBD2	TRBV7-9	TRBJ2-3	few	TGTGCCAGCAGCGATTGGACTAGCGGGAGGGCCACAGATACGCAGTATTTT	CASSDWTSGRATDTQYF
-	TRBV7-9	TRBJ1-5	-	TGTGCCAGCAGCTTATGGGGGGGAGAACAGCCCCAGCATTTT	CASSLWGGEQPQHF
-	TRBV19	TRBJ1-2	-	TGTGCCAGTAGTCCCCGGGGGAACTATGGCTACACCTTC	CASSPRGNYGYTF
TRBD2	TRBV5-1	TRBJ2-1	few	TGCGCCAGCGTACCCGGGACTACCTACAGTGAGCAGTTCTTC	CASVPGTTYSEQFF
TRBD1	TRBV28	TRBJ1-3	few	TGTGCCAGCAGTTTAGGGGGACAGGGAGGAAACACCATATATTTT	CASSLGGQGGNTIYF
-	TRBV5-4	TRBJ1-1	-	TGTGCCAGCAGCTTTGACATGAACACTGAAGCTTTCTTT	CASSFDMNTEAFF
-	TRBV30	TRBJ2-1	few	TGTGCCTGGAGTGTACGGGACTACAATGAGCAGTTCTTC	CAWSVRDYNEQFF
-	TRBV2	TRBJ2-2	few	TGTGCCAGCCGGCAAGGGGTGAACACCGGGGAGCTGTTTTTT	CASRQGVNTGELFF
TRBD2	TRBV29-1	TRBJ2-5	-	TGCAGCGTTGGGGGACTAGCGGGAGCCGAGACCCAGTACTTC	CSVGGLAGAETQYF
-	TRBV19	TRBJ2-7	-	TGTGCCAGTAGTATGGGCGACAGGCGAAAAAACTCCTACGAGCAGTACTTC	CASSMGDRRKNSYEQYF
TRBD1	TRBV28	TRBJ1-2	-	TGTGCCAGCAGTTCCGACAGGGGAAACTATGGCTACACCTTC	CASSSDRGNYGYTF
TRBD1	TRBV7-2	TRBJ1-3	few	TGTGCCAGCAGCTCGGGACAGAGACACACCATATATTTT	CASSSGQRHTIYF
-	TRBV4-3	TRBJ2-1	many	TGCGCCAGCAGCCAAGAACCCAGACTGCTCTACAATGAGCAGTTCTTC	CASSQEPRLLYNEQFF
-	TRBV6-5	TRBJ2-7	-	TGTGCCAGCAGTGACCTACTACACGAGCAGTACTTC	CASSDLLHEQYF
-	TRBV30	TRBJ2-3	-	TGTGCCTGGAGTGTAGGGGGGGCAGATACGCAGTATTTT	CAWSVGGADTQYF
-	TRBV7-9	TRBJ2-2	-	TGTGCCAGCAGCCTAACAGGGTCCAACACCGGGGAGCTGTTTTTT	CASSLTGSNTGELFF
-	TRBV25-1	TRBJ2-7	few	TGTGCCAGCAGTGAACCCCCCCGGGGTGAGCAGTACTTC	CASSEPPRGEQYF
TRBD2	TRBV18	TRBJ2-1	many	TGTGCCAGCTCCCAGACTAGCGGGTTCGATGAGCAGTTCTTC	CASSQTSGFDEQFF
-	TRBV7-2	TRBJ1-3	few	TGTGCCAGCAGCCCTAGCAGGGGCTCTGGAAACACCATATATTTT	CASSPSRGSGNTIYF
TRBD1	TRBV6-6	TRBJ2-3	few	TGTGCCAGCAGTTATACAGGGGGTGTCACAGATACGCAGTATTTT	CASSYTGGVTDTQYF